This TCR beta chain came from a study of cytomegalovirus exposure and HLA in healthy donors. Study at large: A subsequent analysis reported that the roughly 120 validation repertoires were produced on the same platform that had also been used for the roughly 700 first-cohort repertoires. Whole-study results and caveats: Subsequent analysis revealed that first-cohort TCR clusters tended to co-occur in the 120 validation repertoires. In vitro, a few CMV-associated chains proved specific for CMV antigens.

Germline V lookup: CDR1 SGHDN, CDR2 FVKESK. With 6 bases clipped from V and 2 bases from J, the junction kept 14 bases outside the gene matches. This CDR3 spans 17 amino acids. Separation from the roughly 670-subject first cohort characterized the roughly 120-subject validation cohort, to which the donors belonged. Concerning this clone: Its cognate antigen is unknown.

Some clones are missing from TCRdb's copy, which holds only in-frame ones; the method was immunoSEQ multiplex PCR. The sample yields about 190,000 clones, roughly 80% seen once. The chain employs TRBV14 and TRBJ1-2, with 8 bases identical to TRBD1. Sequencing was performed on PBMCs. The receptor was isolated from a woman aged 18-29 years in good health and CMV-seropositive. CDR3 residues: CASSSLSLRTGNYGYTF. The CDR3 nucleotides are TGTGCCAGCAGTTCACTCTCCTTAAGGACAGGGAACTATGGCTACACCTTC.